Listed below are T cell receptor beta chains from one sample, sequenced in a study of PD-1 blockade in classical Hodgkin lymphoma. TCRdb keeps only in-frame clones here, not all; method: immunoSEQ multiplex PCR. The profile covers about 32,000 clones, with around 82% appearing a single time and about 18% taken by the ten largest. The sequences come from peripheral blood mononuclear cells (PBMCs), collected before the fourth cycle of nivolumab. The receptors derive from a human donor with classical Hodgkin lymphoma. Each CDR3 is given with its conserved first and last residue. D genes are given only for firm matches. Clone sizes are given selectively: once, few, many, or a class where the clone is expanded.

.,TRBV5-6,TRBJ1-6,.,TGTGCCAGCAGCTTGGCGCGCAGCTATAATTCACCCCTCCACTTT,CASSLARSYNSPLHF
TRBD1,TRBV7-9,TRBJ1-6,few,TGTGCCAGCAGCTTAAGGGTGGGGACAGGGAGTTCGCCCCTCCACTTT,CASSLRVGTGSSPLHF
TRBD1,TRBV4-1,TRBJ1-5,.,TGCGCCAGCAGCCAAGAAGGGGGCCGACAGGGGAGTCAGCCCCAGCATTTT,CASSQEGGRQGSQPQHF
.,TRBV19,TRBJ2-1,.,TGTGCCAGCGCCCGGGACAACAATGAGCAGTTCTTC,CASARDNNEQFF
.,TRBV5-4,TRBJ2-3,.,TGTGCCAGCAGCTTGAACGGGGGTAAGGATACGCAGTATTTT,CASSLNGGKDTQYF
.,TRBV6-6,TRBJ1-1,.,TGCGCCAGCACGGGGGGGTTAGTTTGGACTGAAGCTTTCTTT,CASTGGLVWTEAFF
.,TRBV7-6,TRBJ2-2,.,TGTGCCAGCAGCTTAGCGGAGGGGGCGAGGACCGGGGAGCTGTTTTTT,CASSLAEGARTGELFF
TRBD2,TRBV28,TRBJ2-3,.,TGTGCCAGCAGTTTATTTCTAGCGGGAATGGGCACAGATACGCAGTATTTT,CASSLFLAGMGTDTQYF
.,TRBV6-1,TRBJ1-4,.,TGTGCCAGCAGTGAAGGGCAGGTTGGCGAAAAACTGTTTTTT,CASSEGQVGEKLFF
.,TRBV28,TRBJ1-6,.,TGTGCCAGCAGTTTAACCCTTATAACTAATTCACCCCTCCACTTT,CASSLTLITNSPLHF
TRBD1,TRBV4-2,TRBJ2-7,.,TGTGCCAGCACGGGACAGGGAGGCTACGAGCAGTACTTC,CASTGQGGYEQYF